Listed below are T cell receptor beta chains from one sample, sequenced in a study of Ad26.COV2.S vaccination and SARS-CoV-2 variants. Profiling relied on immunoSEQ multiplex PCR, and the TCRdb table lists in-frame clones only, not all of them. The sample yields over 250,000 clones, 80% to 90% seen once. Sequencing used peripheral blood, obtained in a trial of Ad26.COV2.S vaccine versus placebo. The receptor set was obtained from a person aged 18 to 59 who received the Ad26.COV2.S COVID-19 vaccine or a placebo. Each CDR3 is given with its conserved first and last residue. A D gene is named only where the DNA matches it firmly. Clone size is stated in some rows and not others, as once, few, many or a class when expanded.

CDR3nt,CDR3aa,d_gene,j_gene,v_gene,abundance
TGTGCCAGCAGCTCCGGAGGCAGGAGCACCGGGGAGCTGTTTTTT,CASSSGGRSTGELFF,.,TRBJ2-2,TRBV5-4,.
TGTGCCAGCAGCCGATTGCCGGGACTAGCGGGAGGTATAGAGACCCAGTACTTC,CASSRLPGLAGGIETQYF,TRBD2,TRBJ2-5,TRBV7-9,.
TGCAGCGTTGAACGCAGGATGAACACTGAAGCTTTCTTT,CSVERRMNTEAFF,.,TRBJ1-1,TRBV29-1,.
TGTGCCAGCAGTTTCAAGACAGGGTATAGTGAGCAGTTCTTC,CASSFKTGYSEQFF,TRBD1,TRBJ2-1,TRBV28,few
TGCGCCAGCAGCTTGAATGCAGGGATGAACACTGAAGCTTTCTTT,CASSLNAGMNTEAFF,.,TRBJ1-1,TRBV5-1,.
TGTGCCAGCAGCTTGGGGACAGGGAGTTCCTACGAGCAGTACTTC,CASSLGTGSSYEQYF,TRBD1,TRBJ2-7,TRBV7-3,.
TGTGCCAGCAGTTACGTTGGACAGGGGACGCAGTATTTT,CASSYVGQGTQYF,TRBD1,TRBJ2-3,TRBV6-5,few
TGTGCCAGCTCCCGAGCGGACTACGAGCAGTACTTC,CASSRADYEQYF,.,TRBJ2-7,TRBV18,.
TGTGCCTGGAGTGGAGGCTCGTTGTACGAGCAGTACTTC,CAWSGGSLYEQYF,.,TRBJ2-7,TRBV30,.
TGTGCCAGTAGTTTCGCAGGGGCTTACGAGCAGTACTTC,CASSFAGAYEQYF,.,TRBJ2-7,TRBV19,.
TGTGCAAGTCGCTTAGTCTTTATCGTACTGGGTGGGGCTCAGCCCCAGCATTTT,CASRLVFIVLGGAQPQHF,.,TRBJ1-5,TRBV12-2,.
TGCGCCAGCAGTGACCCAGGACAGTTCGCTGAAGCTTTCTTT,CASSDPGQFAEAFF,.,TRBJ1-1,TRBV10-1,.
TGTGCCAGCAAACTCCATGTTTGGGCTTTCTTT,CASKLHVWAFF,.,TRBJ1-1,TRBV2,.
TGTGCCAGCTCACCGGGACAGGCCTTGGAAGAGACCCAGTACTTC,CASSPGQALEETQYF,TRBD1,TRBJ2-5,TRBV18,.
TGCGCCAGCAGCGGACTAGCGGGAGTAGGCGGGGAGCTGTTTTTT,CASSGLAGVGGELFF,TRBD2,TRBJ2-2,TRBV5-1,.
TGTGCCAGTAGCCCTTTTCTGGGCTCTGGAAACACCATATATTTT,CASSPFLGSGNTIYF,.,TRBJ1-3,TRBV19,few
TGTGCCAGCAGCGTAGGGGCAGACGTAACTGGGGCCAACGTCCTGACTTTC,CASSVGADVTGANVLTF,.,TRBJ2-6,TRBV9,.
TGTGCCAGCAGCAGGCGGGGACAGGGATCCTACGAGCAGTACTTC,CASSRRGQGSYEQYF,TRBD1,TRBJ2-7,TRBV3-1/TRBV3-2,.
TGTGCCATCAGGGATCAGGGGCCCTATGGCTACACCTTC,CAIRDQGPYGYTF,.,TRBJ1-2,TRBV10-3,.
TGCGCCAGCAGACCAACAGGGAACTATGGCTACACCTTC,CASRPTGNYGYTF,.,TRBJ1-2,TRBV5-1,.
TGTGCCAGCAGCTTAAAAGCCCAGGACCGACCTAGCGCAGATACGCAGTATTTT,CASSLKAQDRPSADTQYF,.,TRBJ2-3,TRBV7-8,.
TGTGCCAGCATCCGGACAGGGGGCTCCTACGAGCAGTACTTC,CASIRTGGSYEQYF,TRBD1,TRBJ2-7,TRBV6-5,.
TGCAGCGTTGCGACAGGGTTTACTAATGAAAAACTGTTTTTT,CSVATGFTNEKLFF,TRBD1,TRBJ1-4,TRBV29-1,.
TGTGCCAGCAGCACCCGACAGGGGGGTACAGATACGCAGTATTTT,CASSTRQGGTDTQYF,TRBD1,TRBJ2-3,TRBV11-2,.
TGTGCCAGCCTCAGTCCCGGGACAGGAGACAGGGAGCAGTTCTTC,CASLSPGTGDREQFF,TRBD1,TRBJ2-1,TRBV19,.
TGTGCCAGCAGCTTAGCGTATGCAGGGACAGGCTACGAGCAGTACTTC,CASSLAYAGTGYEQYF,TRBD1,TRBJ2-7,TRBV7-6,.
TGTGCCAGCAGCTTAGAGAAGAGGGCTCTCCTGATATATGAGACCCAGTACTTC,CASSLEKRALLIYETQYF,.,TRBJ2-5,TRBV7-2,.
TGTGCCAGCAGTTATAGTGGACAGCCTAGCACAGATACGCAGTATTTT,CASSYSGQPSTDTQYF,.,TRBJ2-3,TRBV6-5,once
TGTGCCAGCAGTTACGGGACAGGGGGCTTCCCTTATGGCTACACCTTC,CASSYGTGGFPYGYTF,TRBD1,TRBJ1-2,TRBV6-5,.
TGCGCCAGCAATACAGGGGGATCCTACAATGAGCAGTTCTTC,CASNTGGSYNEQFF,TRBD1,TRBJ2-1,TRBV5-1,.
TGTGCCAGCAGCCCCAGGGGGGATGAGCAGTTCTTC,CASSPRGDEQFF,.,TRBJ2-1,TRBV7-8,.
TGCGCCAGCAGTGTGGGACAGGCTAGCAATCAGCCCCAGCATTTT,CASSVGQASNQPQHF,TRBD1,TRBJ1-5,TRBV10-2,.
TGCAGCACCCGGACTAGCGGCTACGAGCAGTACTTC,CSTRTSGYEQYF,TRBD2,TRBJ2-7,TRBV29-1,once
TGTGCCAGTAGTATTGTTTCGGGGGGCCGGCCCCAGCATTTT,CASSIVSGGRPQHF,.,TRBJ1-5,TRBV19,.
TGTGCCAGCAGCTTGGGAGGGCAGGTGGAGACCCAGTACTTC,CASSLGGQVETQYF,.,TRBJ2-5,TRBV5-8,.
TGTGCCAGCAGTTACTCGGGCCCGCGATATCAGCCCCAGCATTTT,CASSYSGPRYQPQHF,.,TRBJ1-5,TRBV6-2/TRBV6-3,.
TGTGCCAGCAGCCCTACCGACAGGGGCTACACCTTC,CASSPTDRGYTF,.,TRBJ1-2,TRBV7-2,.
TGCGCCAGCAGCCAAGATATCTTGCAGTCCTATGGCTACACCTTC,CASSQDILQSYGYTF,.,TRBJ1-2,TRBV4-3,.
TGTGCCAGCAGCTTTGTCGGCAGCTCGAGGACCCTACAAGAGACCCAGTACTTC,CASSFVGSSRTLQETQYF,.,TRBJ2-5,TRBV5-8,.
TGTGCCAGTAGAGTTGCAGGGGGCTCCTCTAACTATGGCTACACCTTC,CASRVAGGSSNYGYTF,TRBD1,TRBJ1-2,TRBV19,once
TGTGCCAGCAGCCAAGAGGAGGGGGTCTCCTACAATGAGCAGTTCTTC,CASSQEEGVSYNEQFF,.,TRBJ2-1,TRBV14,.